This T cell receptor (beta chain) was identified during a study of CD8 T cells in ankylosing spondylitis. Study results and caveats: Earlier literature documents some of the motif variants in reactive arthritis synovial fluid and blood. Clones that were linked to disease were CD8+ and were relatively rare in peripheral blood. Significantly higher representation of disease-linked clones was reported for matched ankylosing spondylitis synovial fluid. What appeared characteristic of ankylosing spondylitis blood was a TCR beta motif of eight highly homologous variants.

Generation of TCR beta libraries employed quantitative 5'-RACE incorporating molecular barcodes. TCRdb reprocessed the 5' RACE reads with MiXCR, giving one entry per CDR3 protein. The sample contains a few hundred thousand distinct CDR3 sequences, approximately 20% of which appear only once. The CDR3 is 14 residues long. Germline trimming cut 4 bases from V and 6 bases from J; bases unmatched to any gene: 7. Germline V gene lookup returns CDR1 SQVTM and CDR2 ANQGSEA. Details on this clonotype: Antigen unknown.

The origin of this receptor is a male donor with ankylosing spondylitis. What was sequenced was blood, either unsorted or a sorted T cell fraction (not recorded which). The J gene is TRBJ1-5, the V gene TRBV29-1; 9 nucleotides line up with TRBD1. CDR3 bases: TGCAGCGTTGGGGGGACAGGGATAGGTCAGCCCCAGCATTTT. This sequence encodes CSVGGTGIGQPQHF. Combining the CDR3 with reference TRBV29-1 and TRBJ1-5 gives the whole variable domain SAVISQKPSRDICQRGTSLTIQCQVDSQVTMMFWYRQQPGQSLTLIATANQGSEATYESGFVIDKFPISRPNLTFSTLTVSNMSPEDSSIYLCSVGGTGIGQPQHFGDGTRLSIL.